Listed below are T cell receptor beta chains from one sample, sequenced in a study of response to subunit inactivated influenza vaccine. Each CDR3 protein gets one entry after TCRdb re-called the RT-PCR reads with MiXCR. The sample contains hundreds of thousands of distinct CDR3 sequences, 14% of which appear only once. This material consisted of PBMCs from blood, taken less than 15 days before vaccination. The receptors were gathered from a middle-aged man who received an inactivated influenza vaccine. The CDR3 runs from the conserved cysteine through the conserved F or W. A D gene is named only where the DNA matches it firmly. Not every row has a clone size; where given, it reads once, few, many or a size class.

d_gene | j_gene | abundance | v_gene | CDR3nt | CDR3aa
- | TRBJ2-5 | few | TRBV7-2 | TGTGCCAGCAGCTTCTCCTCAGCAGGGCCCGAGACCCAGTACTTC | CASSFSSAGPETQYF
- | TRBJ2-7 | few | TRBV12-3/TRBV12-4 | TGTGCCAGCAGACAACAGTTTTACGAGCAGTACTTC | CASRQQFYEQYF
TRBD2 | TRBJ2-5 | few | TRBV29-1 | TGCAGCGTTGGCCAACCTAGCGGGAGCGGCCAAGAGACCCAGTACTTC | CSVGQPSGSGQETQYF
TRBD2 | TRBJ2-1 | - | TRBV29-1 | TGCAGCGTTGAACATAGCGGGAACTCCTACAATGAGCAGTTCTTC | CSVEHSGNSYNEQFF
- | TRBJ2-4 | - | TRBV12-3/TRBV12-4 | TGTGCCAGCAGTACCGAGGGGGCCAAAAACATTCAGTACTTC | CASSTEGAKNIQYF
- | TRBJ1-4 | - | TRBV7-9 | TGTGCCAGCAGCTTAGCGGCAGGGGTATCGGAAAAACTGTTTTTT | CASSLAAGVSEKLFF
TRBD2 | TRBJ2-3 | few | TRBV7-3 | TGTGCCAGCAGCCCTAATTTGGGAGGGCCTTCATTCTCAGATACGCAGTATTTT | CASSPNLGGPSFSDTQYF
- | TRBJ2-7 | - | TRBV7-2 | TGTGCCAGCAGCTTAGGTCCCCCCCAGGGACTCTACGAGCAGTACTTC | CASSLGPPQGLYEQYF
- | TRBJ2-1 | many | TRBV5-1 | TGCGCCAGCAGCTTCGAGGGCTATGAGCAGTTCTTC | CASSFEGYEQFF
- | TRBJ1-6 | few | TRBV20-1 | TGCAGTGCTAGCTCCGGGGATTCACCCCTCCACTTT | CSASSGDSPLHF
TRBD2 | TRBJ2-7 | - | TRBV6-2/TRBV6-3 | TGTGCCAGCAGCCGAACCCCCAGACTAGCGAGATTCTACGAGCAGTACTTC | CASSRTPRLARFYEQYF
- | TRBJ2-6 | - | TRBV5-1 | TGCGCCAGCAGCTTGGGACTTTACCGCTCTGGGGCCAACGTCCTGACTTTC | CASSLGLYRSGANVLTF
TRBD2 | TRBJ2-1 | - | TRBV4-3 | TGCGCCAGCAGCCAAGAGCGGGGGTTCGACAATGAGCAGTTCTTC | CASSQERGFDNEQFF
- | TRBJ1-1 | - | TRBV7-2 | TGTGCCAGCAGCTTGGGGTATTTCAGGCCTTCGAACACTGAAGCTTTCTTT | CASSLGYFRPSNTEAFF
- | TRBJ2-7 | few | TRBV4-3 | TGCGCCAGCAGCCAAGATGTAGAGGGCTCCTACGAGCAGTACTTC | CASSQDVEGSYEQYF
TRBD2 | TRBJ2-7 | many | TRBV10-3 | TGTGCCATCAGTGAGTCGGGCGGGAGTCATACCGAGCAGTACTTC | CAISESGGSHTEQYF
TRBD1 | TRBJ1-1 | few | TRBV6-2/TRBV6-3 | TGTGCCAGCAGTTACGGGACAGGGTCAGCTTTCTTT | CASSYGTGSAFF
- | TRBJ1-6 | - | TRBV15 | TGTGCCACCAGCAGAGGAGGGAATTCACCCCTCCACTTT | CATSRGGNSPLHF
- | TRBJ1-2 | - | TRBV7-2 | TGTGCCAGCAGCTTAGGCAGGCAGGCCTATGGCTACACCTTC | CASSLGRQAYGYTF
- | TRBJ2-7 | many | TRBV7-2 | TGTGCCAGCAGCTTAGACAGGGCACCGACCGAGCAGTACTTC | CASSLDRAPTEQYF
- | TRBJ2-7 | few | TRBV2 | TGTGCCACAAGAGGCGACAGCCCCTACGAGCAGTACTTC | CATRGDSPYEQYF
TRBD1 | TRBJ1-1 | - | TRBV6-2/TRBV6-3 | TGTGCCAGCAGTTACCCGACAGGGGGGGGAACGTCTGAAGCTTTCTTT | CASSYPTGGGTSEAFF
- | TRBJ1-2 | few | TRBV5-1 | TGCGCCAGCAGCTTGGTTCCCGGGGGCGCGGGTGGCTACACCTTC | CASSLVPGGAGGYTF
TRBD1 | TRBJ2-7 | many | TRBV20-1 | TGCAGTGCTGAACCACAGGGGGCGAACGAGCAGTACTTC | CSAEPQGANEQYF
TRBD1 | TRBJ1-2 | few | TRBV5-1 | TGCGCCAGCAGCCACACAGGGGTCGACTATGGCTACACCTTC | CASSHTGVDYGYTF
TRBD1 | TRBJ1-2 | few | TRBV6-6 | TGTGGGGTTACGGGACAGGGGGCGTTTGGCTACACCTTC | CGVTGQGAFGYTF
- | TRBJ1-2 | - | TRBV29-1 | TGCAGCGTTGAGCCGGGGGTGGGCTATGGCTACACCTTC | CSVEPGVGYGYTF
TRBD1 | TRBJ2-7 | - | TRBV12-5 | TGTGCTAGTGGTCAGGGACAGGTATTCTACGAGCATTACTTC | CASGQGQVFYEHYF
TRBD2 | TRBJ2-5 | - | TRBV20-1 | TGCAGTGCGGGGGACACCGGCTGGAGCGGGAGGTGGACCCAGTACTTC | CSAGDTGWSGRWTQYF
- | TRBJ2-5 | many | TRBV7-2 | TGTGCCAGCAGCTTAGTGGTGAAAGAGACCCAGTACTTC | CASSLVVKETQYF
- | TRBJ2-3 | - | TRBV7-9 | TGTGCCAGCAGCCCGATGCCTGGACACCGCACAGATACGCAGTATTTT | CASSPMPGHRTDTQYF
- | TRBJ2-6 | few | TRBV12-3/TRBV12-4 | TGTGCCAGCACCTGGGGGGACGACGTCCTGACTTTC | CASTWGDDVLTF
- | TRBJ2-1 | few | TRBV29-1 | TGCAGCTCCCTGGGTCGGGGATCGTATGACAATGAGCAGTTCTTC | CSSLGRGSYDNEQFF
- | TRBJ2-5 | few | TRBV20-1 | TGCAGTGCTTACACAGGCGGAGGAGAGACCCAGTACTTC | CSAYTGGGETQYF
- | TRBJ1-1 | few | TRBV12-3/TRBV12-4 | TGTGCCAGCAGTTTGACGGACGCCTTTAGTGAGGCTTTCTTT | CASSLTDAFSEAFF
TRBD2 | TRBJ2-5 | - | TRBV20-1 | TGCAGTGCTAGACTTGGCGGGGGGTTTGTTTACCAAGAGACCCAGTACTTC | CSARLGGGFVYQETQYF